The 29 T cell receptor beta chains below all came from one sample that was sequenced in a study of cytomegalovirus exposure and HLA in healthy donors. With 60 Vbeta and 13 Jbeta primers, the PCR was carried out. Data came from immunoSEQ multiplex PCR; TCRdb stores just in-frame clones and leaves some out. Of about 150,000 clones in the sample, roughly 85% were seen once. Input material: PBMCs. Source of these receptors: a male donor in good health and CMV-seronegative.

This rearrangement joins TRBV4-3 to TRBJ1-4, with D possibly TRBD1 on 5 matching bases. This CDR3 is built from 15 residues. Trimming stripped 2 bases from V and 8 bases from J, with 15 bases between. Germline V gene sequence: CDR1 LGHNA, CDR2 YSLEER. This CDR3 reads CASSQTRVLGEKLFF. As DNA, the CDR3 is TGCGCCAGCAGCCAAACCAGGGTTCTTGGGGAAAAACTGTTTTTT.

The chain has TRBV7-3 and TRBJ2-1, with a possible D match to TRBD2 (6 bases). This CDR3 spans 14 amino acids. V was pared by 3 bases and J by 4 bases, with 10 bases between. Germline loops: CDR1 SGHTA, CDR2 FQGTGA. The CDR3 protein is CASSLGDFYNEQFF. The CDR3, as DNA: TGTGCCAGCAGCTTGGGGGACTTTTACAATGAGCAGTTCTTC. Complete variable domain (other parts from reference TRBV7-3 and TRBJ2-1): GAGVSQTPSNKVTEKGKYVELRCDPISGHTALYWYRQSLGQGPEFLIYFQGTGAADDSGLPNDRFFAVRPEGSVSTLKIQRTERGDSAVYLCASSLGDFYNEQFFGPGTRLTVL.

CDR3: CASSHGQGTYEQYF. Here the CDR3 DNA reads TGTGCCAGCAGCCACGGACAGGGCACCTACGAGCAGTACTTC. This chain links TRBV7-3 with TRBJ2-5; TRBD1 matches 8 bases. The J call is uncertain, as TRBJ2-7 better fits the DNA end. The germline CDR1 and CDR2 sequences are SGHTA and FQGTGA. The CDR3 spans 14 residues.

The V call is TRBV13, the J call TRBJ1-2; unclear D gene. Trimming left V 3 bases short and J 8 bases short, with 16 bases between. This CDR3 is built from 14 residues. The germline V gene encodes CDR1 PRHDT and CDR2 FYEKMQ (reference sequence). DNA for the CDR3: TGTGCCAGCAGCTTCTCTCCCCGTGGAGGGGGCTACACCTTC. It encodes CASSFSPRGGGYTF.

The J gene is TRBJ2-3, the V gene TRBV6-6, with TRBD1 identical over 9 bases. Germline CDR1 reads MNHNY; CDR2 reads SVGAGI (reference sequence). J was trimmed by 5 bases and V by 2 bases; bases with no gene match: 8. The CDR3 totals 16 residues. The CDR3 loop reads CASSYTGQGGKDTQYF. The CDR3, as DNA: TGTGCCAGCAGTTACACGGGACAGGGAGGCAAAGATACGCAGTATTTT.

This clone has a single count. This chain connects TRBV19 to TRBJ2-2, with D possibly being TRBD2 (6 bases). This CDR3 region has 15 residues. Per the germline V gene, CDR1 is LNHDA and CDR2 is SQIVND (reference sequence). V was pared by 5 bases and J by 6 bases, with 16 bases between. The CDR3 loop is CASSPRVSGAGELFF. CDR3 nucleotides: TGTGCCAGTAGTCCCCGGGTGTCGGGGGCCGGGGAGCTGTTTTTT.

The rearrangement joins TRBV29-1 to TRBJ2-3; 8 bases line up with TRBD1. V was clipped by 4 bases and J by 4 bases; unmatched bases: 7. The CDR3 is 14 residues long. Germline CDR1 is SQVTM and CDR2 is ANQGSEA. The CDR3 DNA reads as TGCAGCGTTGTTAGCAGGGGGCGCCCAGATACGCAGTATTTT. Its translation is CSVVSRGRPDTQYF.

This chain joins TRBV15 and TRBJ2-3, with D possibly TRBD1 on 5 matching bases. The CDR3 has 14 amino acids. The V gene lost 1 base and the J gene lost 3 bases, with 8 bases spanning the gap. Looked up from germline, CDR1 is LNHNV and CDR2 is YYDKDF (reference sequence). The CDR3 sequence is CATSRGAGTDTQYF. Here the CDR3 DNA reads TGTGCCACCAGCAGAGGGGCAGGGACAGATACGCAGTATTTT. Full variable domain (rest looked up from reference TRBV15 and TRBJ2-3): DAMVIQNPRYQVTQFGKPVTLSCSQTLNHNVMYWYQQKSSQAPKLLFHYYDKDFNNEADTPDNFQSRRPNTSFCFLDIRSPGLGDTAMYLCATSRGAGTDTQYFGPGTRLTVL.

The gene calls are TRBV6-5 and TRBJ2-7; a possible D gene is TRBD2 (6 bases). Germline V gives CDR1 MNHEY, CDR2 SVGAGI. V was shortened by 5 bases and J by 2 bases, with 13 bases between the two germline ends. This CDR3 contains 14 residues. The DNA for the CDR3 is TGTGCCAGCAGTACCGCCGGGGGAACCTACGAGCAGTACTTC. As protein: CASSTAGGTYEQYF.

The V and J genes are TRBV18 and TRBJ2-5; no clear D. The CDR3 is 14 amino acids. From germline, CDR1 is KGHSH and CDR2 LQKENI. The V end lost 0 bases, the J end lost 5 bases, and 10 bases lay between the germline ends. CDR3 protein: CASSPPQPVETQYF. The CDR3 DNA is TGTGCCAGCTCACCACCACAGCCAGTTGAGACCCAGTACTTC.

The rearrangement joins TRBV14 to TRBJ2-7; 12 nucleotides agree with TRBD1. J was trimmed by 3 bases and V by 3 bases; bases with no gene match: 6. The CDR3 is 16 amino acids. Germline CDR1 and CDR2: SGHDN and FVKESK. CDR3 sequence reads: CASSHLRDRGLYEQYF. Here the CDR3 DNA reads TGTGCCAGCAGCCACCTCCGGGACAGGGGGCTCTACGAGCAGTACTTC.

V usage is TRBV19 and J usage is TRBJ2-4, with 7 positions matching TRBD2. Unmatched junction bases numbered 12, after V lost 5 bases and J lost 11 bases. Per the germline V gene, CDR1 is LNHDA and CDR2 is SQIVND (reference sequence). The CDR3 contains 14 residues. The CDR3 bases are TGTGCCAGTAGTCCTGCTTTGGCGGGGGATCTTCAGTACTTC. This sequence encodes CASSPALAGDLQYF.

This rearrangement joins TRBV7-2 to TRBJ2-1, with 8 bases matching TRBD1. V lost 5 bases to trimming and J lost 2 bases; unmatched junction nucleotides: 5. Per germline, CDR1 SGHTA and CDR2 FQGNSA. There are 15 residues in the CDR3. The CDR3 is CASSRDRSTYNEQFF. DNA of the CDR3: TGTGCCAGCAGCAGGGACAGGTCCACCTACAATGAGCAGTTCTTC.

This sequence joins TRBV9 and TRBJ1-2, with D maybe TRBD1 (5 bases). The CDR3 consists of 15 residues. Trimming shortened V by 4 bases and J by 4 bases, and 17 bases separated the two germline ends. Per the germline V gene, CDR1 is SGDLS and CDR2 is YYNGEE. CDR3 sequence: CASSLLLGGTYGYTF. CDR3 DNA: TGTGCCAGCAGCCTACTTTTGGGGGGAACCTATGGCTACACCTTC.

This clone was seen more than once but under ten times. V gene TRBV6-5 combines with J gene TRBJ2-7; 7 nucleotides match TRBD1. The CDR3 runs to 15 residues. V dropped 6 bases and J dropped 3; count of bases not matched to a gene: 11. From germline, CDR1 is MNHEY and CDR2 SVGAGI. CDR3 residues: CASSRRNRGVYEQYF. The CDR3 DNA reads TGTGCCAGCAGCCGGAGGAACAGGGGAGTCTACGAGCAGTACTTC.

CDR3 residues: CASRGGTSSYEQYF. CDR3 in DNA: TGCGCCAGCAGAGGAGGGACCAGCTCCTACGAGCAGTACTTC. This rearrangement joins TRBV5-1 to TRBJ2-7; maybe TRBD2 (6 bases). The CDR3 extends over 14 amino acids. V was trimmed by 5 bases and J by 0 bases, leaving 12 bases between them. The germline V gene encodes CDR1 SGHRS and CDR2 YFSETQ.

V is TRBV15 and J is TRBJ1-2; D is unresolved. Trimming removed 5 bases at V and 2 bases at J, with 6 bases between. CDR3 size: 12 residues. The germline CDR1 and CDR2 sequences are LNHNV and YYDKDF (reference sequence). CDR3 sequence reads: CATSGGNYGYTF. CDR3 nucleotide sequence: TGTGCCACCAGCGGCGGGAACTATGGCTACACCTTC.

The table lists this clone with a few counts. CDR3 sequence: CASSLVGGSVTGELFF. CDR3 sequence (DNA): TGTGCCAGCAGCTTAGTTGGGGGCTCGGTCACCGGGGAGCTGTTTTTT. The genes are TRBV11-3 and TRBJ2-2, with D possibly matching TRBD1 (6 bases). Germline CDR1 is SGHNT and CDR2 is YENEEA. This CDR3 is built from 16 residues. Trimming shortened V by 1 base and J by 4 bases, and 13 bases separated the two germline ends. Looking up the rest from reference TRBV11-3 and TRBJ2-2 gives the full variable domain: EAGVVQSPRYKIIEKKQPVAFWCNPISGHNTLYWYLQNLGQGPELLIRYENEEAVDDSQLPKDRFSAERLKGVDSTLKIQPAELGDSAVYLCASSLVGGSVTGELFFGEGSRLTVL.

The gene calls are TRBV15 and TRBJ2-7, with a possible D match to TRBD2 (6 bases). This CDR3 is built from 15 residues. The V gene lost 5 bases and the J gene lost 2 bases, with 16 bases spanning the gap. Germline CDR1 is LNHNV and CDR2 is YYDKDF (reference sequence). The DNA of the CDR3 is TGTGCCACCAGCCAAGTTTACACGGGGGCCTACGAGCAGTACTTC. This encodes CATSQVYTGAYEQYF.

This chain uses TRBV5-4 with TRBJ1-3; tentative D call: TRBD1 (5 bases). Trimming removed 4 bases from V and 0 bases from J, with 14 bases in between. This CDR3 is 16 amino acids long. The germline V gene has CDR1 SGHNT and CDR2 YYREEE (reference sequence). The CDR3 DNA follows: TGTGCCAGCAGCCCCGGGGGTTTTGGCTCTGGAAACACCATATATTTT. Amino acids: CASSPGGFGSGNTIYF. The full variable domain, in which reference TRBV5-4 and TRBJ1-3 provide the parts outside the CDR3, is ETGVTQSPTHLIKTRGQQVTLRCSSQSGHNTVSWYQQALGQGPQFIFQYYREEENGRGNFPPRFSGLQFPNYSSELNVNALELDDSALYLCASSPGGFGSGNTIYFGEGSWLTVV.

This chain links TRBV19 with TRBJ2-5; TRBD1 matches 8 bases. This CDR3 spans 13 amino acids. V trimming: 4 bases; J trimming: 4 bases; junction bases outside the gene matches: 2. Looked up from germline, CDR1 is LNHDA and CDR2 is SQIVND (reference sequence). CDR3 coding DNA: TGTGCCAGTAGTACCGACAGGGGAGAGACCCAGTACTTC. Translated: CASSTDRGETQYF.

The genes are TRBV18 and TRBJ1-2; the D is unclear. Trimming took off 5 bases at V and 2 bases at J, with 12 bases between the two ends. The CDR3 is made up of 14 amino acids. Germline CDR1 is KGHSH and CDR2 is LQKENI. CDR3 nucleotides: TGTGCCAGCTCAACGCCGGGAACGAACTATGGCTACACCTTC. Its translation is CASSTPGTNYGYTF.

The V and J genes are TRBV2 and TRBJ1-4, with 9 positions matching TRBD1. This CDR3 contains 14 residues. Trimming took 4 bases from V and 7 from J; bases not matched to a gene: 4. Germline lookup yields CDR1 SNHLY and CDR2 FYNNEI. The CDR3 loop is CASSVGTGIEKLFF. Here the CDR3 DNA reads TGTGCCAGCAGTGTTGGGACAGGGATTGAAAAACTGTTTTTT.

The chain has TRBV5-1 and TRBJ1-1, with TRBD1 matching over 10 bases. Germline CDR1 and CDR2: SGHRS and YFSETQ. The CDR3 is made up of 15 amino acids. Trimming at V came to 4 bases and at J to 8 bases, leaving 11 bases not matched to a gene. The CDR3 region is CASSPGGTGAKEAFF. The DNA for the CDR3 is TGCGCCAGCAGCCCCGGGGGGACAGGGGCTAAGGAAGCTTTCTTT.

V and J are TRBV12-5 and TRBJ1-5; D gene unclear. Trimming stripped 1 base from V and 5 bases from J, with 6 bases between. This CDR3 comprises 13 residues. Germline loops: CDR1 LGHNT, CDR2 FRNRAP. This CDR3 reads CASGLAPDQPQHF. The CDR3 DNA reads as TGTGCTAGTGGTTTGGCCCCGGATCAGCCCCAGCATTTT.

CDR3 in DNA: TGTGCCAGCAGTTACTCTCGACAGGGCCTAAATCAGCCCCAGCATTTT. Its translation is CASSYSRQGLNQPQHF. The rearrangement links TRBV6-6 to TRBJ1-5; 7 bases match TRBD1. This CDR3 has 16 amino acids. Germline CDR1 MNHNY, CDR2 SVGAGI (reference sequence). The V and J ends lost 0 bases and 4 bases, in that order; junction bases with no gene match: 6.

The chain recombines TRBV12-5 with TRBJ1-6; 8 bases agree with TRBD1. Looked up from germline, CDR1 is LGHNT and CDR2 is FRNRAP. This CDR3 contains 16 residues. The trim removed 6 bases at V and 8 bases at J, leaving 12 bases unmatched. In nucleotides, the CDR3 is TGTGCTAGTGGATACGGACAGGGTTTTACCGATTCACCCCTCCACTTT. This encodes CASGYGQGFTDSPLHF.

The chain joins TRBV27 to TRBJ1-3; 9 positions match TRBD1. The CDR3 loop spans 13 amino acids. V was pared by 6 bases and J by 3 bases, with 0 bases of the junction left unmatched. CDR1 and CDR2 (germline): MNHEY, SMNVEV (reference sequence). The CDR3 region has the DNA TGTGCCAGCAGGGACAGGGGTGGAAACACCATATATTTT. Translating it yields CASRDRGGNTIYF.

Of note for this clone: The sample contains more than one DNA sequence encoding this CDR3. This chain links TRBV5-4 with TRBJ2-7; the match to TRBD2 covers 9 bases. The germline V gene has CDR1 SGHNT and CDR2 YYREEE (reference sequence). V was clipped by 3 bases and J by 2 bases; unmatched bases: 9. CDR3 length: 16 residues. CDR3 DNA: TGTGCCAGCAGCTCGTCCCGAGCGGGGGGAGCCTACGAGCAGTACTTC. Its protein is CASSSSRAGGAYEQYF.